These 28 T cell receptor beta chains came from one sample sequenced in a study of blood T cell repertoires in COVID-19. TCRdb's copy holds only in-frame clones and misses some; the assay was immunoSEQ multiplex PCR. The data show a few hundred thousand clones, 80% to 90% seen once. The sequenced material came from peripheral blood. Source of these receptors: a man aged 55-75 years with acute or convalescent COVID-19.

The chain has TRBV25-1 and TRBJ1-1, with 8 nucleotides matching TRBD1. CDR1 is MGHDK and CDR2 is SYGVNS in the germline V gene. The CDR3 contains 13 residues. Trimming cost V 4 bases and J 3 bases; bases outside gene matches: 1. Written as DNA, the CDR3 is TGTGCCAGCAGTGCAGGGGGCCACACTGAAGCTTTCTTT. This codes for CASSAGGHTEAFF.

J is TRBJ2-3 and V is TRBV25-1; D gene uncertain. Trimming stripped 5 bases from V and 2 bases from J, with 14 bases between. Germline assignment: CDR1 MGHDK and CDR2 SYGVNS. The CDR3 contains 15 residues. DNA for the CDR3: TGTGCCAGCAGTCCCCGGGTTGGATTCACAGATACGCAGTATTTT. Translation: CASSPRVGFTDTQYF.

This sequence joins TRBV5-1 and TRBJ2-7; D is uncertain. Deletions cut 0 bases from V and 2 bases from J, with 12 bases between. The CDR3 has 15 residues. In germline, CDR1 is SGHRS, CDR2 YFSETQ. The CDR3 coding sequence is TGCGCCAGCAGCTTGGGACAAACCGGTACCTACGAGCAGTACTTC. Encoded protein: CASSLGQTGTYEQYF.

The J gene is TRBJ2-2, the V gene TRBV30; D not resolved. Germline CDR1 GTSNPN, CDR2 SVGIG (reference sequence). The CDR3 extends over 14 amino acids. The germline V and J ends were trimmed by 0 bases and 3 bases, with 8 bases remaining between them. DNA for the CDR3: TGTGCCTGGAGTGTACACGTCTACACCGGGGAGCTGTTTTTT. Protein product: CAWSVHVYTGELFF.

The rearrangement uses TRBV18 and TRBJ2-7; perhaps TRBD2 as D (5 bases). Germline CDR1 reads KGHSH; CDR2 reads LQKENI. V was cut by 0 bases and J by 3 bases, with 6 bases left in between. The CDR3 sequence is 13 residues long. CDR3 sequence (DNA): TGTGCCAGCTCACCACCGGGGAGCTACGAGCAGTACTTC. As protein: CASSPPGSYEQYF.

This clone has just a few counts. The chain employs TRBV28 and TRBJ1-2; D unresolved. Trimming left V 5 bases short and J 3 bases short, with 19 bases between. Germline CDR1 MDHEN, CDR2 SYDVKM. The CDR3 runs 16 residues. The CDR3 coding sequence is TGTGCCAGCAGTCCCCTCGGAGGGAGGTACGACTATGGCTACACCTTC. The encoded protein is CASSPLGGRYDYGYTF.

This chain uses TRBV3-1 (or the pseudogene TRBV3-2) with TRBJ2-1; D is undetermined. Germline values: CDR1 LGHDT, CDR2 YNNKEL (reference sequence). Trimming stripped 1 base from V and 9 bases from J, with 7 bases between. The CDR3 is 12 residues long. The CDR3 here is CASSQAGFEQFF. CDR3 bases: TGTGCCAGCAGCCAAGCGGGTTTTGAGCAGTTCTTC.

The V gene is TRBV28, the J gene TRBJ1-3; D gene uncertain. Trimming removed 5 bases at V and 0 bases at J, with 11 bases between. Germline V gives CDR1 MDHEN, CDR2 SYDVKM. This CDR3 region has 15 residues. The CDR3 is CASSLDTTSGNTIYF. The CDR3 DNA follows: TGTGCCAGCAGTCTCGACACGACCTCTGGAAACACCATATATTTT. The complete variable domain, with remaining parts taken from reference TRBV28 and TRBJ1-3, reads DVKVTQSSRYLVKRTGEKVFLECVQDMDHENMFWYRQDPGLGLRLIYFSYDVKMKEKGDIPEGYSVSREKKERFSLILESASTNQTSMYLCASSLDTTSGNTIYFGEGSWLTVV.

The chain joins TRBV6-4 to TRBJ1-5; 10 nucleotides line up with TRBD1. The junction had 4 bases not matched to a gene; V was cut back by 6 bases and J by 2 bases. The CDR3 has 15 residues. Germline V gives CDR1 MRHNA, CDR2 SNTAGT. CDR3: CASSPGTGGNQPQHF. The DNA for the CDR3 is TGTGCCAGCAGCCCCGGGACAGGGGGCAATCAGCCCCAGCATTTT.

The chain recombines TRBV5-6 with TRBJ1-2; 8 bases line up with TRBD1. Germline trimming cut 0 bases from V and 4 bases from J; bases unmatched to any gene: 11. Per germline, CDR1 SGHDT and CDR2 YYEEEE. The CDR3 spans 17 residues. The CDR3: CASSLVGQGSLSYGYTF. DNA of the CDR3: TGTGCCAGCAGCTTGGTAGGACAGGGATCCCTCTCCTATGGCTACACCTTC.

The V and J genes are TRBV5-3 and TRBJ2-6; 8 nucleotides agree with TRBD1. TRBV5-3 is classed as an ORF, of uncertain function. The CDR3 runs to 17 residues. With 1 base clipped from V and 4 bases from J, the junction kept 7 bases outside the gene matches. The CDR3 reads CARSLKQGAYGANVLTF. CDR3 coding DNA: TGTGCCAGAAGCTTGAAGCAGGGGGCATACGGGGCCAACGTCCTGACTTTC.

The V and J genes are TRBV11-2 and TRBJ2-2; D not certain. The CDR3 length is 13 residues. CDR1 and CDR2 from the germline V gene are SGHAT and FQNNGV. V was trimmed by 0 bases and J by 7 bases, leaving 6 bases between them. In nucleotides, the CDR3 is TGTGCCAGCAGCTTAGAACCGGGCGGGGAGCTGTTTTTT. Protein: CASSLEPGGELFF.

The chain recombines TRBV2 with TRBJ1-6; TRBD1 matches 10 bases. The CDR3 is made up of 16 amino acids. V trimming: 6 bases; J trimming: 5 bases; junction bases outside the gene matches: 7. Germline lookup yields CDR1 SNHLY and CDR2 FYNNEI. The CDR3 here is CASSTSGQGNNSPLHF. The CDR3 DNA reads TGTGCCAGCAGCACATCGGGACAGGGGAATAATTCACCCCTCCACTTT.

The chain employs TRBV7-9 and TRBJ2-7; 10 bases are shared with TRBD1. From germline, CDR1 is SEHNR and CDR2 FQNEAQ (reference sequence). The CDR3 covers 16 residues. Germline trimming cut 5 bases from V and 6 bases from J; bases unmatched to any gene: 13. This CDR3 is CASSPLGDRGIPEQYF. CDR3 coding DNA: TGTGCCAGCAGCCCCCTAGGGGACAGGGGAATCCCCGAGCAGTACTTC. The complete variable domain, with remaining parts taken from reference TRBV7-9 and TRBJ2-7, reads DTGVSQNPRHKITKRGQNVTFRCDPISEHNRLYWYRQTLGQGPEFLTYFQNEAQLEKSRLLSDRFSAERPKGSFSTLEIQRTEQGDSAMYLCASSPLGDRGIPEQYFGPGTRLTVT.

The chain links TRBV9 to TRBJ1-1; 7 bases map to TRBD1. Trimming cost V 4 bases and J 3 bases; bases outside gene matches: 6. Germline CDR1 and CDR2: SGDLS and YYNGEE. This CDR3 is 14 amino acids long. This chain's CDR3 is CASSSTGRHTEAFF. The CDR3 bases are TGTGCCAGCAGCTCGACAGGGAGGCACACTGAAGCTTTCTTT.

This chain connects TRBV7-9 to TRBJ1-2; no clear D. This CDR3 is 15 amino acids long. Germline CDR1 reads SEHNR; CDR2 reads FQNEAQ (reference sequence). Trimming pared 0 bases from V and 10 bases from J, leaving 18 bases between. CDR3 sequence (DNA): TGTGCCAGCAGCTTAGCGCTCGGGGTAGAGAAATCCTACACCTTC. This codes for CASSLALGVEKSYTF. Variable domain in full (rest from reference TRBV7-9 and TRBJ1-2): DTGVSQNPRHKITKRGQNVTFRCDPISEHNRLYWYRQTLGQGPEFLTYFQNEAQLEKSRLLSDRFSAERPKGSFSTLEIQRTEQGDSAMYLCASSLALGVEKSYTFGSGTRLTVV.

V gene TRBV7-2 combines with J gene TRBJ2-7; 7 bases line up with TRBD2. The CDR3 has 13 amino acids. Unmatched junction bases numbered 4, after V lost 4 bases and J lost 4 bases. Germline V gives CDR1 SGHTA, CDR2 FQGNSA. CDR3 loop: CASSWTSEYEQYF. CDR3 in DNA: TGTGCCAGCAGCTGGACTAGTGAGTACGAGCAGTACTTC.

This clone was seen only a few times. The CDR3 loop is CASKRQGGAYEQYF. The CDR3 nucleotides read TGTGCCAGCAAGAGACAGGGAGGTGCGTACGAGCAGTACTTC. The gene calls are TRBV5-4 and TRBJ2-7; tentative D call: TRBD1 (7 bases). Deletions cut 6 bases from V and 4 bases from J, with 17 bases between. Germline V gene lookup returns CDR1 SGHNT and CDR2 YYREEE (reference sequence). The CDR3 sequence is 14 residues long.

This clone was recorded only once. V gene TRBV5-6 combines with J gene TRBJ1-5; D is perhaps TRBD1 (5 bases). The CDR3 totals 14 residues. Germline assignment: CDR1 SGHDT and CDR2 YYEEEE. Trimming left V 0 bases short and J 6 bases short, with 10 bases between. CDR3: CASSLGTGGQPQHF. The CDR3 coding sequence is TGTGCCAGCAGCTTGGGTACGGGGGGTCAGCCCCAGCATTTT.

This clone was recorded once. The chain combines TRBV6-6 with TRBJ2-2; 10 bases are a match to TRBD1. Per germline, CDR1 MNHNY and CDR2 SVGAGI (reference sequence). V shed 8 bases and J 7 bases; nucleotides not matched to a gene: 10. CDR3 length equals 15 residues. CDR3 in DNA: TGTGCCAGCTCCACCGGGACAGGGGCGTACGGGGAGCTGTTTTTT. Protein sequence: CASSTGTGAYGELFF.

The J gene is TRBJ2-7, the V gene TRBV6-5; TRBD1 matches 8 bases. Germline-derived CDR1 and CDR2 are MNHEY and SVGAGI. The V segment lost 10 bases and the J segment 1 base; nucleotides outside the gene matches: 6. This CDR3 spans 13 amino acids. The CDR3, as DNA: TGTGCCACCGACAGGGGTTCTTCCTACGAGCAGTACTTC. This sequence encodes CATDRGSSYEQYF.

This chain links TRBV7-9 with TRBJ1-4; TRBD1 aligns across 9 bases. Germline CDR1 SEHNR, CDR2 FQNEAQ (reference sequence). The trim removed 5 bases at V and 4 bases at J, leaving 2 bases unmatched. The CDR3 totals 14 residues. CDR3 in DNA: TGTGCCAGCAGCCGGGACAGGGATAATGAAAAACTGTTTTTT. Translated: CASSRDRDNEKLFF.

The chain carries TRBV27 and TRBJ1-2, with D tentatively TRBD1 (6 bases). Trimming removed 2 bases at V and 3 bases at J, with 16 bases between. Germline CDR1 is MNHEY and CDR2 is SMNVEV (reference sequence). The CDR3 length is 16 residues. CDR3 region: CASSLTGQGPHYGYTF. CDR3 sequence (DNA): TGTGCCAGCAGTTTAACGGGCCAGGGGCCTCACTATGGCTACACCTTC.

V usage is TRBV6-4 and J usage is TRBJ1-5; TRBD1 matches at 11 bases. CDR1 is MRHNA and CDR2 is SNTAGT in the germline V gene. With 0 bases clipped from V and 6 bases from J, the junction kept 16 bases outside the gene matches. The CDR3 contains 20 residues. The CDR3 region has the DNA TGTGCCAGCAGTGACTCTCGGGGGACAGGGGGATTAAGGGGAGGTCAGCCCCAGCATTTT. Its protein is CASSDSRGTGGLRGGQPQHF.

This chain connects TRBV7-9 to TRBJ2-5; 9 bases line up with TRBD1. Trimming at V came to 5 bases and at J to 5 bases, leaving 3 bases not matched to a gene. CDR1 is SEHNR, CDR2 FQNEAQ, per germline (reference sequence). The CDR3 runs 13 residues. The CDR3 DNA reads as TGTGCCAGCAGCCGCGACAGGGGGGAGACCCAGTACTTC. Translation: CASSRDRGETQYF.

V and J are TRBV4-1 and TRBJ1-5; tentatively, D is TRBD1 (5 bases). The CDR3 extends over 14 amino acids. Between the trimmed V and J ends, which lost 4 bases and 6 bases, there was a span of 13 bases. The V gene's germline CDR1 is MGHRA and CDR2 YSYEKL. CDR3 amino acids: CASSLGGVGQPQHF. Written as DNA, the CDR3 is TGCGCCAGCAGCCTCGGAGGGGTAGGTCAGCCCCAGCATTTT.

The CDR3 DNA sequence: TGTGCCAGCCACCCCAGGACAGGGGGAAACTATGGCTACACCTTC. This translates into CASHPRTGGNYGYTF. This chain joins TRBV19 and TRBJ1-2, with TRBD1 matching 10 bases. V trimming: 9 bases; J trimming: 2 bases; junction bases outside the gene matches: 9. Germline V gene data show CDR1 as LNHDA and CDR2 as SQIVND (reference sequence). The CDR3 contains 15 residues.

The chain carries TRBV3-1 (or the pseudogene TRBV3-2) and TRBJ1-6; 8 bases are shared with TRBD1. J was trimmed by 8 bases and V by 4 bases; bases with no gene match: 7. Germline CDR1 is LGHDT and CDR2 is YNNKEL (reference sequence). The CDR3 loop spans 15 amino acids. CDR3 protein: CASSPTGAGDSPLHF. CDR3 nucleotide sequence: TGTGCCAGCAGCCCGACAGGGGCGGGGGATTCACCCCTCCACTTT.